This T cell receptor beta chain was recovered during a study of blood T cell repertoires in COVID-19. Study in general: The samples span acute and convalescent COVID-19 from the United States, Italy and Spain. PBMCs, B-cell-depleted T cells, or T cells provided the cDNA or gDNA that made up the material.

Sequencing used immunoSEQ multiplex PCR; TCRdb keeps in-frame clones, though not all of them. The data show 140,000 to 150,000 clones, more than 75% seen once. This CDR3 contains 17 residues. V trimming: 4 bases; J trimming: 3 bases; junction bases outside the gene matches: 11. Germline-derived CDR1 and CDR2 are LGHDT and YNNKEL (reference sequence). What the recovered Cohort 3 donors had was two negative PCRs, clearance, or symptom resolution. The source material was PBMCs or T cells enriched from blood (not recorded which). The origin of this receptor is a man in his sixties who had recovered from COVID-19. The chain links TRBV3-1 (or the pseudogene TRBV3-2) to TRBJ1-1; TRBD1 matches at 10 bases. The CDR3, as DNA: TGTGCCAGCAGCCCAACCGACAGGGGGCGGATTGACACTGAAGCTTTCTTT. Its translation: CASSPTDRGRIDTEAFF.